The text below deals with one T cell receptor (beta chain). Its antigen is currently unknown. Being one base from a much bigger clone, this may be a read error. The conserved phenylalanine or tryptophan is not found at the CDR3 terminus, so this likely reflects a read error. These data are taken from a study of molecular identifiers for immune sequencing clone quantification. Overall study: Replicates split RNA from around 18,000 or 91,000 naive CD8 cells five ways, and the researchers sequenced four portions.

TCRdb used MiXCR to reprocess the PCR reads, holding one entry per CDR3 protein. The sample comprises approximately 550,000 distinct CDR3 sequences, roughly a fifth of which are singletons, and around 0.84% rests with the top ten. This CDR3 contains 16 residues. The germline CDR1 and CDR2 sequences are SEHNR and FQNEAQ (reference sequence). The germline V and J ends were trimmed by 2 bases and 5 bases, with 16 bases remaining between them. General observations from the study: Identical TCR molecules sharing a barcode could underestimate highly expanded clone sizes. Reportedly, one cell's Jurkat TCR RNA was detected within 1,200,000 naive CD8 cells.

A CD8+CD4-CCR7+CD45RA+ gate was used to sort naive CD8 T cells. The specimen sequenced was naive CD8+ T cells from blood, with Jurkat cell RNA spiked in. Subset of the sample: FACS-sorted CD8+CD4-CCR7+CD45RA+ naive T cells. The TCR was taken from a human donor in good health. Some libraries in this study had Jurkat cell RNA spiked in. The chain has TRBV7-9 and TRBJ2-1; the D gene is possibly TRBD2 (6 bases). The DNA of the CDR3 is TGTGCCAGCAGCTTATTATTATCTAGCGAGAACAATGAGCAGTTCCTC. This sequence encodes CASSLLLSSENNEQFL.